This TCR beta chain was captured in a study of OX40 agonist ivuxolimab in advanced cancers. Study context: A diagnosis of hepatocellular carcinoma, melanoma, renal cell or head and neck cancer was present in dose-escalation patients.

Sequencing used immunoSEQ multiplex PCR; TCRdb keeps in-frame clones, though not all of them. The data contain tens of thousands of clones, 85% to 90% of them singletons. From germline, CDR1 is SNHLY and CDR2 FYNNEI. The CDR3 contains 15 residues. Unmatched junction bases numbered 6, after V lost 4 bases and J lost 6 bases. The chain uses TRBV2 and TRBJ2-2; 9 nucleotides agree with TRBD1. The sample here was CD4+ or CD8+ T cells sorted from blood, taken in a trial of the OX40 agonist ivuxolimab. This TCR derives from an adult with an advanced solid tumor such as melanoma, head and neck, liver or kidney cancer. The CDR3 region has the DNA TGTGCCAGCAGTGCCCTTACAGGGGGCCCCGGGGAGCTGTTTTTT. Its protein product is CASSALTGGPGELFF. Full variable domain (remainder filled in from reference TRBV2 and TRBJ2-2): EPEVTQTPSHQVTQMGQEVILRCVPISNHLYFYWYRQILGQKVEFLVSFYNNEISEKSEIFDDQFSVERPDGSNFTLKIRSTKLEDSAMYFCASSALTGGPGELFFGEGSRLTVL.